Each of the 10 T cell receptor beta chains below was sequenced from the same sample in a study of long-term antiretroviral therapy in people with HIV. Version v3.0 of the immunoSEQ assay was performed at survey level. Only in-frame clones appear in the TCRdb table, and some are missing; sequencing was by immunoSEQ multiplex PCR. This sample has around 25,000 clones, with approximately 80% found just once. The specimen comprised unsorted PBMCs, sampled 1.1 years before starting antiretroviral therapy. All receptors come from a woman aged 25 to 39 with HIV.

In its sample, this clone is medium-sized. CDR3 residues: CASSLTSTDTQYF. The CDR3 coding sequence is TGTGCCAGCAGTTTAACCAGCACAGATACGCAGTATTTT. V is TRBV27 and J is TRBJ2-3; the D is unclear. Germline assignment: CDR1 MNHEY and CDR2 SMNVEV (reference sequence). The germline V and J ends were trimmed by 2 bases and 0 bases, with 3 bases remaining between them. The CDR3 extends over 13 amino acids.

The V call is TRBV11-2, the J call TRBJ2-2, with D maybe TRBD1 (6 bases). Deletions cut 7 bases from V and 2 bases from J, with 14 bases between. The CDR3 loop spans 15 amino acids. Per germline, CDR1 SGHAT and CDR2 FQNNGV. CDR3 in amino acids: CASKQIQGNTGELFF. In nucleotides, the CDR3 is TGTGCCAGCAAACAGATACAGGGAAACACCGGGGAGCTGTTTTTT.

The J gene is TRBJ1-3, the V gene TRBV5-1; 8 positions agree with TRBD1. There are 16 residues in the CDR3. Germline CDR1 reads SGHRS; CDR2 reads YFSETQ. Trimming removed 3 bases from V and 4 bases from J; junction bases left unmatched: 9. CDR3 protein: CASSSLAGGDGNTIYF. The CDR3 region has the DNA TGCGCCAGCAGCTCTCTTGCAGGGGGCGACGGAAACACCATATATTTT.

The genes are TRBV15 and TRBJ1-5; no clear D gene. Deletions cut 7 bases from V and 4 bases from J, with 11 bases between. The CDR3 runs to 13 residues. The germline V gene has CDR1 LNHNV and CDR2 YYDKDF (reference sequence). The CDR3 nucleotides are TGTGCCACCAACACGGGGAGTAATCAGCCCCAGCATTTT. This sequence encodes CATNTGSNQPQHF. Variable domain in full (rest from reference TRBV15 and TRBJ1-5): DAMVIQNPRYQVTQFGKPVTLSCSQTLNHNVMYWYQQKSSQAPKLLFHYYDKDFNNEADTPDNFQSRRPNTSFCFLDIRSPGLGDTAMYLCATNTGSNQPQHFGDGTRLSIL.

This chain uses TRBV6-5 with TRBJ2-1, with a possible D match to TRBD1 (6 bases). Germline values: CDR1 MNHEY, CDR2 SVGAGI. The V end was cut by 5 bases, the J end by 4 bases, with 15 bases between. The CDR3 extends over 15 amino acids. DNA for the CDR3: TGTGCCAGCAGTCCTGGACAGTCCAAATACAATGAGCAGTTCTTC. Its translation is CASSPGQSKYNEQFF.

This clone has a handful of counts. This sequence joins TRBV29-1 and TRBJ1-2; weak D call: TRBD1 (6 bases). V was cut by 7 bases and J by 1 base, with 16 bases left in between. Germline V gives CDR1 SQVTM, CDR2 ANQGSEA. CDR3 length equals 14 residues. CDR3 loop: CSAIRGGGNYGYTF. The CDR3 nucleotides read TGCAGCGCCATTCGGGGGGGCGGTAACTATGGCTACACCTTC.

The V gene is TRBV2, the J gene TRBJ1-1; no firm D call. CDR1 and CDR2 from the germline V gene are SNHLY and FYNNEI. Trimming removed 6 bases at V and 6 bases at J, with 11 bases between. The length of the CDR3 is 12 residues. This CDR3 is CASRYRRPEAFF. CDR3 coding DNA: TGTGCCAGCAGGTACAGACGTCCTGAAGCTTTCTTT.

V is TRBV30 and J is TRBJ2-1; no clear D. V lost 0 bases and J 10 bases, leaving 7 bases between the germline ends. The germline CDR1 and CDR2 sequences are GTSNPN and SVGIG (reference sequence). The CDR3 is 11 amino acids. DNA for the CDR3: TGTGCCTGGAGTGTATACGAAGAGCAGTTCTTC. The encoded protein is CAWSVYEEQFF.

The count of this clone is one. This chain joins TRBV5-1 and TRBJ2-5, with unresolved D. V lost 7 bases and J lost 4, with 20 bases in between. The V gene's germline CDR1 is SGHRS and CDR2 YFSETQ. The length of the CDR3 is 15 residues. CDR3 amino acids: CASDRAVERGETQYF. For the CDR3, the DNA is TGCGCCAGCGATCGGGCCGTAGAGCGTGGAGAGACCCAGTACTTC.

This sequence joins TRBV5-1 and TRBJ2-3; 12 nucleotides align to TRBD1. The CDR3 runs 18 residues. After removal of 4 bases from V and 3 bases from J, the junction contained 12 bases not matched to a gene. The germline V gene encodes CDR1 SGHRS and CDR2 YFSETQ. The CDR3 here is CASSAGTGGTSWTDTQYF. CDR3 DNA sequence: TGCGCCAGCAGCGCGGGGACAGGGGGCACGTCGTGGACAGATACGCAGTATTTT.